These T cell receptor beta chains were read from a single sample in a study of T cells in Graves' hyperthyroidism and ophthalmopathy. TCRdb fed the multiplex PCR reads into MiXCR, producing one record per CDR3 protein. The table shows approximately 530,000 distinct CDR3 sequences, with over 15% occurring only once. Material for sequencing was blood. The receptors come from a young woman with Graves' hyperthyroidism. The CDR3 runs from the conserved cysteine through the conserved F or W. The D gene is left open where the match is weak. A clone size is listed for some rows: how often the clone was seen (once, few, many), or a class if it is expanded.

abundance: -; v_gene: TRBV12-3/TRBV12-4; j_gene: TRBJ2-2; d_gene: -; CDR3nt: TGTGCCAGCGGGGAGGGGGCCACCGGGGAGCTGTTTTTT; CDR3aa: CASGEGATGELFF
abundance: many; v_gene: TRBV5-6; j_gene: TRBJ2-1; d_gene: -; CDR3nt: TGTGCCAGCAGCTTGATCGGCAGGGAAGTGTACAATGAGCAGTTCTTC; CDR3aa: CASSLIGREVYNEQFF
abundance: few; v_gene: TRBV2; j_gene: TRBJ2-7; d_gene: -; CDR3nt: TGTGCCAGCGGGGGCCACTACGAGCAGTACTTC; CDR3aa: CASGGHYEQYF
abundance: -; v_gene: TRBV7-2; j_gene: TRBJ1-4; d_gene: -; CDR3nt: TGTGCCAGCAGCTTAGACGTAGGGTATAATGAAAAACTGTTTTTT; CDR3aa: CASSLDVGYNEKLFF
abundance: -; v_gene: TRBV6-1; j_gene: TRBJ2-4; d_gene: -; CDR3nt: TGTGCCAGCAGTGATACATCCCATCATCTAGCCAAAAACATTCAGTACTTC; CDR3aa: CASSDTSHHLAKNIQYF
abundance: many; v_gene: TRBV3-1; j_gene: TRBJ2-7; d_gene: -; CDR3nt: TGTGCCAGCAGCCAAGGGCACTACGAGCAGTACTTC; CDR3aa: CASSQGHYEQYF
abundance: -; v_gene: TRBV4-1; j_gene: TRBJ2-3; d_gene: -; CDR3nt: TGCGCCAGCAGCCAAGAGCTGACGGGCGGGGTCCGCACAGATACGCAGTATTTT; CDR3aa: CASSQELTGGVRTDTQYF
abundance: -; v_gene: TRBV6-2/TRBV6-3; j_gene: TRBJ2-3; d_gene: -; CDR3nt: TGTGCCAGCAGTGACTCAAAGGCTACAGATACGCAGTATTTT; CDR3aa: CASSDSKATDTQYF
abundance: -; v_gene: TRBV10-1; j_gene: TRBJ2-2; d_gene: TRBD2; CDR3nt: TGCGCCAGCAGGAACATAAGCGGGAGGGCCTCCAATGGCGGGGAGCTGTTTTTT; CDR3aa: CASRNISGRASNGGELFF
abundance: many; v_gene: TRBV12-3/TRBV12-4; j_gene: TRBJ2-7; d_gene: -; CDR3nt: TGTGCCAGCAGTTTGGGCGCGGGGGCCCAATCCTACGAGCAGTACTTC; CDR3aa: CASSLGAGAQSYEQYF
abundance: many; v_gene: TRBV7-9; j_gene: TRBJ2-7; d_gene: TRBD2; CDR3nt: TGTGCCAGCAGCGAACCCGGGACTGGACTAGACGAGCAGTACTTC; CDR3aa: CASSEPGTGLDEQYF
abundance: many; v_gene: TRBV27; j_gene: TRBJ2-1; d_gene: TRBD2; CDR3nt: TGTGCCAGCAGCCTAGTAGCGGGAACGGCTAATGAGCAGTTCTTC; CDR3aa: CASSLVAGTANEQFF
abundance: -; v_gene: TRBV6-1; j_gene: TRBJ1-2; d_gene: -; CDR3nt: TGTGCCAGGGCTCCAGGGACCAACTATGGCTACACCTTC; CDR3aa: CARAPGTNYGYTF
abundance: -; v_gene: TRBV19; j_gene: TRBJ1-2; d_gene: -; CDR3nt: TGTGCCAGTAGAGAATCAGAGGGAGGCTACACCTTC; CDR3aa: CASRESEGGYTF
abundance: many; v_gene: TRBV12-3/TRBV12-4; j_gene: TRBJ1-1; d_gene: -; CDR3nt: TGTGCCAGCAGTCTGGACGAGTCCCCTGAAGCTTTCTTT; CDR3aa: CASSLDESPEAFF
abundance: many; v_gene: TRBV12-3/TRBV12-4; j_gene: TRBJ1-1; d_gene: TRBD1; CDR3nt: TGTGCCAGCAGTGACAGGGGAATGTCTGAAGCTTTCTTT; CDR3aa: CASSDRGMSEAFF
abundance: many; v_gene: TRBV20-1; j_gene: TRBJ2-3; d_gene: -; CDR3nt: TGCAGTGCCGTTCCCCGGCTAGGACTTTTCACAGATACGCAGTATTTT; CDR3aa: CSAVPRLGLFTDTQYF
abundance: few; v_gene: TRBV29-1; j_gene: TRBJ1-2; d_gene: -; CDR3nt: TGCAGCGTGGGGGTACATGGCTACACCTTC; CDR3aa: CSVGVHGYTF
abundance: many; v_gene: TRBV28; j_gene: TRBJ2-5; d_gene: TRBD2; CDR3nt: TGTGCCAGCAGTTTACTAGCGGGGGTAGCCCGGACCCAGTACTTC; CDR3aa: CASSLLAGVARTQYF